The present T cell receptor beta chain was sequenced within a study of cytomegalovirus exposure and HLA in healthy donors. The PCR contained 60 Vbeta and 13 Jbeta primers. The method was immunoSEQ multiplex PCR; TCRdb's version includes in-frame clones alone and lacks a portion of them. The top ten hold about 8.5% of the sample, which has about 120,000 clones, about 64% seen once. Germline-derived CDR1 and CDR2 are SNHLY and FYNNEI. Trimming cost V 5 bases and J 4 bases; bases outside gene matches: 12. CDR3 size: 16 residues. This clone occurred a few times. Source material: PBMCs. The gene calls are TRBV2 and TRBJ2-3; 7 bases match TRBD1. The sequence was collected from a man aged 18 to 30 in good health and CMV-seropositive. CDR3 sequence reads: CASSLYHRGHPDTQYF. CDR3 coding DNA: TGTGCCAGCAGTCTATATCACAGGGGACACCCAGATACGCAGTATTTT.